The 28 T cell receptor beta chains below all came from one sample that was sequenced in a study of cytomegalovirus exposure and HLA in healthy donors. The PCR made use of 60 Vbeta and 13 Jbeta primers. The method was immunoSEQ multiplex PCR; TCRdb's version includes in-frame clones alone and lacks a portion of them. The sample holds 180,000 or so clones, 80% to 90% seen once. The sequenced sample was PBMCs. These TCRs come from a man between 18 and 35 years old in good health and CMV-seropositive.

The chain joins TRBV6-4 to TRBJ1-1, with D perhaps TRBD1 (5 bases). The germline V gene encodes CDR1 MRHNA and CDR2 SNTAGT. CDR3 length: 13 amino acids. Trimming shortened V by 6 bases and J by 1 base, and 9 bases separated the two germline ends. The CDR3 region has the DNA TGTGCCAGCAGACGACAGACGAACACTGAAGCTTTCTTT. Translating it yields CASRRQTNTEAFF.

The V and J genes are TRBV19 and TRBJ1-3, with TRBD1 identical over 7 bases. In germline, CDR1 is LNHDA, CDR2 SQIVND (reference sequence). There are 16 residues in the CDR3. Trimming took 6 bases from V and 0 from J; bases not matched to a gene: 8. The CDR3 reads CASRGFNRGSGNTIYF. The CDR3 coding sequence is TGTGCCAGTAGAGGCTTCAACAGGGGCTCTGGAAACACCATATATTTT.

A note on this clone: This sample also contains other DNA sequences that code for the same CDR3. CDR3 loop: CASRGQGNSPLHF. The CDR3 DNA follows: TGTGCCTCCCGCGGACAGGGTAATTCACCCCTCCACTTT. The chain couples TRBV5-4 to TRBJ1-6, with TRBD1 identical over 8 bases. The CDR3 runs 13 residues. Germline CDR1 reads SGHNT; CDR2 reads YYREEE (reference sequence). The junction had 6 bases not matched to a gene; V was cut back by 10 bases and J by 6 bases. Filled out from reference TRBV5-4 and TRBJ1-6, the complete variable domain reads ETGVTQSPTHLIKTRGQQVTLRCSSQSGHNTVSWYQQALGQGPQFIFQYYREEENGRGNFPPRFSGLQFPNYSSELNVNALELDDSALYLCASRGQGNSPLHFGNGTRLTVT.

The chain couples TRBV23-1 to TRBJ1-2; no firm D call. TRBV23-1 has ORF status, its function being uncertain. The CDR3 has 17 residues. V was trimmed by 4 bases and J by 3 bases, leaving 21 bases between them. The CDR3 region is CASSPSPAIKRDYGYTF. CDR3 nucleotides: TGCGCCAGCAGTCCTAGTCCAGCTATTAAGAGAGACTATGGCTACACCTTC.

The chain joins TRBV15 to TRBJ2-3; 7 bases agree with TRBD1. Unmatched junction bases numbered 8, after V lost 3 bases and J lost 2 bases. The CDR3 loop spans 16 amino acids. CDR1 and CDR2 from the germline V gene are LNHNV and YYDKDF (reference sequence). The CDR3 sequence: CATSSGTEKNTDTQYF. CDR3 bases: TGTGCCACCAGCAGTGGGACAGAAAAGAACACAGATACGCAGTATTTT.

This chain links TRBV4-2 with TRBJ2-1, with 8 bases identical to TRBD2. V shed 1 base, J shed 5 bases, and the junction held 4 bases outside the gene matches. Per germline, CDR1 LGHNA and CDR2 YNFKEQ. The CDR3 has 15 amino acids. In nucleotides, the CDR3 is TGTGCCAGCAGCCAAGCGGGGGGGCAGGACAATGAGCAGTTCTTC. Protein: CASSQAGGQDNEQFF.

This clone was found a few times. The chain is built from TRBV10-3 and TRBJ2-7; 7 positions match TRBD1. The ends lost 4 bases at V and 2 bases at J; junction bases unmatched: 2. Germline CDR1 reads ENHRY; CDR2 reads SYGVKD. The CDR3 runs to 13 residues. The CDR3, as DNA: TGTGCCATCAGTGGGGACAGCGCCTACGAGCAGTACTTC. Protein product: CAISGDSAYEQYF.

This rearrangement joins TRBV28 to TRBJ1-1; TRBD1 matches 7 bases. V gave up 2 bases and J gave up 4 bases; unmatched junction bases: 7. The CDR3 sequence is 15 residues long. Germline V gene data show CDR1 as MDHEN and CDR2 as SYDVKM. Here the CDR3 reads CASSLGGQLGTEAFF. In DNA form, the CDR3 reads TGTGCCAGCAGTTTAGGGGGACAGTTAGGCACTGAAGCTTTCTTT.

The chain is built from TRBV7-8 and TRBJ1-5; the D gene is possibly TRBD1 (5 bases). V lost 2 bases and J 0 bases, leaving 17 bases between the germline ends. The CDR3 is made up of 18 amino acids. Germline values: CDR1 SGHVS, CDR2 FQNEAQ. DNA for the CDR3: TGTGCCAGCAGCTTATCGGTAATTGGGGGGTATAGCAATCAGCCCCAGCATTTT. This translates into CASSLSVIGGYSNQPQHF.

This rearrangement joins TRBV30 to TRBJ2-7, with 8 positions matching TRBD1. Germline V gives CDR1 GTSNPN, CDR2 SVGIG (reference sequence). V lost 1 base, J lost 6 bases, and 5 bases stayed unmatched. The length of the CDR3 is 13 residues. The CDR3 sequence: CAWSGTGRREQYF. DNA for the CDR3: TGTGCCTGGAGTGGGACAGGGCGGCGCGAGCAGTACTTC.

The rearrangement links TRBV11-2 to TRBJ2-5, with D tentatively TRBD1 (6 bases). Germline V gives CDR1 SGHAT, CDR2 FQNNGV. Trimming stripped 5 bases from V and 4 bases from J, with 17 bases between. The CDR3 contains 15 residues. Here the CDR3 reads CASSPGLQGRETQYF. The CDR3 region has the DNA TGTGCCAGCAGCCCGGGGCTACAGGGCCGAGAGACCCAGTACTTC.

The chain joins TRBV5-4 to TRBJ2-7, with TRBD2 identical over 10 bases. Germline values: CDR1 SGHNT, CDR2 YYREEE (reference sequence). V lost 4 bases, J lost 5 bases, and 15 bases stayed unmatched. The CDR3 totals 17 residues. CDR3 loop: CASSRFSGGLGGNEQYF. The DNA for the CDR3 is TGTGCCAGCAGCCGCTTTAGCGGGGGGCTCGGTGGAAACGAGCAGTACTTC.

The gene calls are TRBV27 and TRBJ1-2; 7 positions match TRBD1. Germline V gene data show CDR1 as MNHEY and CDR2 as SMNVEV (reference sequence). V gave up 0 bases and J gave up 0 bases; unmatched junction bases: 7. The CDR3 contains 17 residues. The CDR3 reads CASSLSSDRKANYGYTF. The CDR3 coding sequence is TGTGCCAGCAGTTTATCGTCGGACAGGAAAGCTAACTATGGCTACACCTTC.

The chain employs TRBV30 and TRBJ1-5; 9 bases fit TRBD1. V was pared by 2 bases and J by 7 bases, with 3 bases of the junction left unmatched. This CDR3 comprises 13 residues. The V gene's germline CDR1 is GTSNPN and CDR2 SVGIG (reference sequence). CDR3 region: CAWSTGGGQPQHF. The CDR3 DNA is TGTGCCTGGAGTACAGGGGGCGGGCAGCCCCAGCATTTT. The full variable domain, with the rest looked up from reference TRBV30 and TRBJ1-5, is SQTIHQWPATLVQPVGSPLSLECTVEGTSNPNLYWYRQAAGRGLQLLFYSVGIGQISSEVPQNLSASRPQDRQFILSSKKLLLSDSGFYLCAWSTGGGQPQHFGDGTRLSIL.

V gene TRBV4-1 combines with J gene TRBJ2-5, with D possibly TRBD2 on 5 matching bases. The CDR3 consists of 14 residues. V lost 4 bases and J 11 bases, leaving 20 bases between the germline ends. Germline V gene lookup returns CDR1 MGHRA and CDR2 YSYEKL. CDR3 in amino acids: CASSPRAAASEQYF. DNA for the CDR3: TGCGCCAGCAGCCCGCGAGCGGCAGCATCGGAGCAGTACTTC.

This chain links TRBV18 with TRBJ2-1; the D gene is possibly TRBD1 (6 bases). The germline V gene has CDR1 KGHSH and CDR2 LQKENI. The CDR3 extends over 12 amino acids. Trimming removed 3 bases from V and 12 bases from J, with 12 bases in between. CDR3 in amino acids: CASSPLGAVQFF. The CDR3 nucleotides are TGTGCCAGCTCACCCTTGGGGGCAGTGCAGTTCTTC.

The V gene is TRBV30, the J gene TRBJ2-1; D remains unclear. The V end lost 5 bases, the J end lost 3 bases, and 8 bases lay between the germline ends. Germline-derived CDR1 and CDR2 are GTSNPN and SVGIG (reference sequence). The CDR3 sequence is 12 residues long. CDR3 sequence reads: CAWAVLYNEQFF. CDR3 coding DNA: TGTGCCTGGGCGGTACTCTACAATGAGCAGTTCTTC.

The chain is built from TRBV27 and TRBJ2-1; D is ambiguous. Germline assignment: CDR1 MNHEY and CDR2 SMNVEV (reference sequence). The V gene lost 2 bases and the J gene lost 5 bases, with 16 bases spanning the gap. The CDR3 is made up of 16 amino acids. The DNA for the CDR3 is TGTGCCAGCAGTTTAACGTGGGCAGACACACACAATGAGCAGTTCTTC. Its translation is CASSLTWADTHNEQFF.

This sequence joins TRBV20-1 and TRBJ2-7, with D possibly being TRBD1 (5 bases). Germline-derived CDR1 and CDR2 are DFQATT and SNEGSKA (reference sequence). Trimming cost V 5 bases and J 7 bases, with 12 bases left between them. The CDR3 sequence is 11 residues long. The DNA of the CDR3 is TGCAGTGCTGTAGGGGCCACAGAGCAGTACTTC. Residues: CSAVGATEQYF.

The chain couples TRBV9 to TRBJ1-1; 7 bases line up with TRBD1. The CDR3 is 15 amino acids. Germline CDR1 reads SGDLS; CDR2 reads YYNGEE. J lost 1 base, V lost 3 bases, and 6 bases had no gene match. This CDR3 is CASSGLQGRNTEAFF. The CDR3, as DNA: TGTGCCAGCAGCGGACTACAGGGGCGGAACACTGAAGCTTTCTTT.

This clone was counted once. V usage is TRBV18 and J usage is TRBJ1-4, with D unclear. Trimming removed 3 bases at V and 8 bases at J, with 16 bases between. This CDR3 has 15 amino acids. Germline assignment: CDR1 KGHSH and CDR2 LQKENI. The CDR3 loop reads CASSPFNSPGEKLFF. CDR3 DNA: TGTGCCAGCTCACCGTTTAATTCTCCGGGGGAAAAACTGTTTTTT.

This rearrangement joins TRBV6-1 to TRBJ1-4; 9 bases map to TRBD1. The trim removed 9 bases at V and 10 bases at J, leaving 12 bases unmatched. Per the germline V gene, CDR1 is MNHNS and CDR2 is SASEGT. The CDR3 is made up of 14 amino acids. The CDR3 is CASDTGGEDGKLFF. The CDR3, as DNA: TGTGCCAGTGATACAGGGGGCGAAGATGGAAAACTGTTTTTT.

The rearrangement links TRBV6-1 to TRBJ1-5; TRBD1 is a possible D gene (6 bases). The CDR3 totals 14 residues. Looked up from germline, CDR1 is MNHNS and CDR2 is SASEGT. Trimming stripped 7 bases from V and 2 bases from J, with 12 bases between. The chain's CDR3 is CASTSDRRNQPQHF. The DNA for the CDR3 is TGTGCCAGCACCAGCGACAGGCGCAATCAGCCCCAGCATTTT.

This chain uses TRBV28 with TRBJ2-1; 7 nucleotides align to TRBD1. There are 15 residues in the CDR3. V shed 8 bases, J shed 4 bases, and the junction held 11 bases outside the gene matches. From germline, CDR1 is MDHEN and CDR2 SYDVKM. The CDR3 region is CASGLKAGGYNEQFF. The CDR3 DNA reads as TGTGCCAGCGGTCTTAAGGCAGGGGGATACAATGAGCAGTTCTTC.

This clone occurred once. The chain's CDR3 is CASSLRLAGAYEQYF. The DNA of the CDR3 is TGTGCCAGCAGTTTACGTCTAGCGGGGGCCTACGAGCAGTACTTC. The V gene is TRBV27, the J gene TRBJ2-5, with 10 bases identical to TRBD2. Near its end, the DNA agrees better with TRBJ2-7, so the J call may be wrong. The germline V gene encodes CDR1 MNHEY and CDR2 SMNVEV (reference sequence). CDR3 size: 15 residues.

The chain couples TRBV11-2 to TRBJ2-5, with TRBD2 identical over 8 bases. The better agreement between TRBJ2-7 and the DNA end casts doubt on the J call. Germline lookup yields CDR1 SGHAT and CDR2 FQNNGV. The CDR3 extends over 15 amino acids. CDR3: CASSPRGGVGYEQYF. CDR3 coding DNA: TGTGCCAGCAGCCCCCGGGGGGGCGTGGGGTACGAGCAGTACTTC.

The rearrangement uses TRBV6-6 and TRBJ2-7; D is possibly TRBD2 (5 bases). This CDR3 has 12 amino acids. Trimming took off 6 bases at V and 4 bases at J, with 10 bases between the two ends. Germline CDR1 reads MNHNY; CDR2 reads SVGAGI (reference sequence). Written as DNA, the CDR3 is TGTGCCAGCAGCGCCGGGGATTACGAGCAGTACTTC. Its translation is CASSAGDYEQYF.

The chain uses TRBV27 and TRBJ1-4; D might be TRBD1 (5 bases). CDR3 size: 16 residues. Germline CDR1 is MNHEY and CDR2 is SMNVEV (reference sequence). Trimming cost V 5 bases and J 3 bases, with 16 bases left between them. The CDR3 loop is CASSAGVGGSNEKLFF. The DNA of the CDR3 is TGTGCCAGCAGTGCGGGCGTGGGGGGTTCTAATGAAAAACTGTTTTTT.